This T cell receptor beta chain stems from a study of T cell repertoires in cytomegalovirus infection (dated by TCRdb to the late 2010s). Study-level background: Peptide stimulations targeted recently identified HLA-C-restricted CMV epitopes, whose presentation resists viral immunomodulation, together with well-studied HLA-B-restricted epitopes. Because public TCR beta signatures pointed to carriage of CMV infection together with the matching HLA type, the HLA type of each donor mattered for the analysis.

The paper's findings and limits, for the study overall: Cumulative frequency of public TCR beta family members discriminated carriers of CMV infection plus the relevant HLA type in this cohort and an independent approximately 370-donor cohort. The ex vivo response was dominated by HLA-C-restricted CMV-specific TCR beta clonotypes, and the single most frequent clonotype in two of eight donors was supplied by these HLA-C-restricted clonotypes.

This clonotype was seen only a few times. Which antigen it targets is not known. No much larger clonotype is one base removed from it; base qualities were not supplied. The treatment or condition label corresponds to: in vitro stimulation with specific CMV peptide epitopes to enrich CMV-specific T cells. The CDR3 runs 13 amino acids, cysteine and phenylalanine included. Only CDR3 DNA remains: 39 bases, in frame from the first base. Clipping removes 3 bases from V and 4 bases from J, with 3 as the unmatched junction base count. CDR1 and CDR2, per the germline V gene, are MNHEY and SVGAGI. The instrument was an Illumina HiSeq 1500. TCRdb reran the public reads through fastp at Q25 and MiXCR, keeping productive beta chains. Each CDR3 protein gets just one entry, which takes the most common genes and DNA from the rows behind it. The sample contains about 830,000 distinct CDR3 sequences, less than 35% of them found a single time. The top ten hold around 11% of the sample.

This TCR was sampled from a human donor in good health (CMV status not recorded). Some clones in this sample may be carry-over from other donors' samples. Rearrangement joined TRBV6-5 to TRBJ2-7; 7 central nucleotides agree with TRBD1. This sample comprised cultured CD8+ T cells from PBMCs, obtained from culture after CMV antigen stimulation. The sequence in DNA is TGTGCCAGCAGTTATCAGACAGGGTACGAGCAGTACTTC. Its protein reads: CASSYQTGYEQYF.